This entry concerns a single T cell receptor (beta chain). Its target is unknown. The data are from a study of beta chain features in type 1 diabetes. Study context: Across the samples, roughly 98,000,000 sorted cells were examined in total. Study results and caveats: The naive, central memory and Treg TCRB repertoires of patients appeared to be more similar to one another than those of healthy donors. Highly expressing activated T cells could be over-counted with a cDNA template. Across all four CD4+ subsets, people with type 1 diabetes showed modestly shorter TCRB CDR3s.

The entirety of the isolated RNA underwent reverse transcription, so expressed TCRB transcripts were sequenced. Sequenced by immunoSEQ multiplex PCR; TCRdb stores in-frame clones only, minus some. The data contain fewer than 650,000 clones, around 15% of them seen just once; the ten biggest clones take up 0.093%. Germline CDR1 and CDR2: SGHTA and FQGNSA. V dropped 2 bases and J dropped 3 bases, with 15 bases sitting between them. This CDR3 comprises 16 residues. This clonotype originated in a man aged 18 to 30 in good health. This chain joins TRBV7-2 and TRBJ2-3, with a tentative D call TRBD1 (6 bases). Material for sequencing was naive CD4+ T cells from blood. The CDR3, as DNA: TGTGCCAGCAGCTTAAGACAGGTGGTTAGGACAGATACGCAGTATTTT. This codes for CASSLRQVVRTDTQYF.